This T cell receptor (beta chain) was captured in a study of blood T cell repertoires in COVID-19. In the original analysis: Reference gene primer amplification in the assay estimated nucleated cell counts. The method was immunoSEQ multiplex PCR; TCRdb's version includes in-frame clones alone and lacks a portion of them. Clone size and V and J calls were adopted from that table, with D and trimming inferred from the DNA. The repertoire holds about 200,000 clones, with 89% as singletons. Participant age was roughly 18 to 95 years, and participants resided in roughly 24 US areas. Among Cohort 3 donors, those recovered had two negative PCRs, clearance, or symptom resolution. This CDR3 comprises 15 residues. V was shortened by 0 bases and J by 2 bases, with 11 bases between the two germline ends. The germline V gene has CDR1 SGHRS and CDR2 YFSETQ.

Input material: PBMCs or T cells enriched from blood (not recorded which). The V call is TRBV5-1, the J call TRBJ2-5, with TRBD2 as a possible D gene (6 bases). The source is a woman younger than 30 who had recovered from COVID-19. DNA for the CDR3: TGCGCCAGCAGCTTGGGAGGAGGGAATCAAGAGACCCAGTACTTC. It encodes CASSLGGGNQETQYF.